The following is a T cell receptor beta chain sequence with its context. Its antigen remains unidentified. This sample was taken from a study of T cells in localized non-small cell lung cancer. Study-level points and caveats: Uninvolved adjacent lung showed higher T cell clonality than tumor.

Clones were sequenced by immunoSEQ multiplex PCR, and TCRdb holds only the in-frame ones, with some missing. Altogether nearly 25,000 clones are present, about 92% being singletons, with the ten largest covering 15%. This TCR came from a man aged 35-75 years with stage III squamous cell lung carcinoma. The specimen was peripheral blood, collected before any cancer treatment.

CDR3 in DNA: TGTGCCAGCAGTTTAAGTGAGCCGGGGGCCCAGTACTTC. Protein sequence: CASSLSEPGAQYF. The chain is built from TRBV28 and TRBJ2-5; tentatively, D is TRBD2 (6 bases). V was pared by 2 bases and J by 9 bases, with 13 bases between. This CDR3 region has 13 residues. CDR1 is MDHEN and CDR2 is SYDVKM in the germline V gene. The full variable domain, completed using reference TRBV28 and TRBJ2-5, is DVKVTQSSRYLVKRTGEKVFLECVQDMDHENMFWYRQDPGLGLRLIYFSYDVKMKEKGDIPEGYSVSREKKERFSLILESASTNQTSMYLCASSLSEPGAQYFGPGTRLLVL.